In this sample, the clone carrying this TCR beta chain turned up a few times. Its specificity is not known. This PCR relied on a set of 60 Vbeta primers and 13 Jbeta primers. The data were produced by immunoSEQ multiplex PCR, yet TCRdb's version contains in-frame clones alone and is incomplete. Of about 190,000 clones detected, 84% appear once; the ten largest clones hold about 2.6%. The sample comes from a study of cytomegalovirus exposure and HLA in healthy donors. General observations from the study: For most TCR beta V segments, an earlier analysis put the productive rate at about 87% or about 30% of the time. Accurate prediction of HLA-A and HLA-B alleles (for most subjects) was reportedly achieved from TCR beta sequences.

The CDR3 totals 13 residues. V was trimmed by 6 bases and J by 2 bases, leaving 10 bases between them. Germline assignment: CDR1 MDHEN and CDR2 SYDVKM. The TCR originated in a woman between 45 and 65 years old in good health and CMV-seropositive. The chain employs TRBV28 and TRBJ1-1; maybe TRBD1 (5 bases). Sequencing was done on a sample of PBMCs. CDR3 sequence reads: CASSRDFNTEAFF. The CDR3 DNA reads as TGTGCCAGCAGCAGGGACTTTAACACTGAAGCTTTCTTT.